This is a list of T cell receptor beta chains from one sample in a study of blood T cell dynamics during melanoma immunotherapy. The method was immunoSEQ multiplex PCR; TCRdb's version includes in-frame clones alone and lacks a portion of them. The sample shows 25,000 to 30,000 clones, approximately 88% of them seen only once. The specimen comprised blood, sampled from a patient treated with checkpoint blockade. These receptors all stem from a human donor with melanoma. Each CDR3 is given with its conserved first and last residue. D genes are given only for firm matches. Rows give clone size only sometimes, using once, few, many, or a class for an expanded clone.

>TRBJ2-7|TRBV7-9|few|-
TGTGCCAGCAGCTCTAGCCAGCGGACGGGGGAGCAGTACTTC
CASSSSQRTGEQYF
>TRBJ1-1|TRBV7-2|-|TRBD1
TGTGCCAGCAGCTCCCGACAGGGGGCGGGGACTGAAGCTTTCTTT
CASSSRQGAGTEAFF
>TRBJ2-5|TRBV7-7|-|-
TGTGCTAGCAGCGCGTCAGCCTACCAAGAGACCCAGTACTTC
CASSASAYQETQYF
>TRBJ1-6|TRBV4-2|few|-
TGTGCCAGCAGCCGAGAGGGAGGGGACACTAGTAATTCACCCCTCCACTTT
CASSREGGDTSNSPLHF
>TRBJ2-1|TRBV11-3|-|TRBD2
TGTGCCAGCAGCATCGGGACTAGCGGGGGAAATGAGCAGTTCTTC
CASSIGTSGGNEQFF
>TRBJ2-7|TRBV7-2|-|-
TGTGCCAGCAGCTTGGGGTCAGCCTACGAGCAGTACTTC
CASSLGSAYEQYF
>TRBJ2-7|TRBV27|-|-
TGTGCCAGCAGTTCAGCCAGTAGGAGGGTTTCCTACGAGCAGTACTTC
CASSSASRRVSYEQYF
>TRBJ2-1|TRBV2|-|TRBD1
TGTGCCAGCAGTCTAAGACAGGGCCTTGGACATGGTGAGCAGTTCTTC
CASSLRQGLGHGEQFF
>TRBJ2-4|TRBV28|-|-
TGTGCCAGCCTGGGGGCCTACTCAAAGCTAGCCAAAAACATTCAGTACTTC
CASLGAYSKLAKNIQYF
>TRBJ2-1|TRBV6-5|-|-
TGTGCCAGCAGTTCGCGGTCGGGCTCCTACAATGAGCAGTTCTTC
CASSSRSGSYNEQFF
>TRBJ2-2|TRBV29-1|few|-
TGCAGCGTTCACACAGGGTCCCCTACGGAGCTGTTTTTT
CSVHTGSPTELFF
>TRBJ1-2|TRBV5-6|-|-
TGTGCCAGCAGCTTGGACAGAGCTAACTATGGCTACACCTTC
CASSLDRANYGYTF
>TRBJ2-5|TRBV7-6|once|TRBD2
TGTGCCAGCAGCCCACTAGCGGGAGGGGGGTCGGGCCAAGAGACCCAGTACTTC
CASSPLAGGGSGQETQYF
>TRBJ1-2|TRBV4-3|-|-
TGCGCCAGCAGCCAAGGGTTAGGTCTTCCAGGGTATGGCTACACCTTC
CASSQGLGLPGYGYTF
>TRBJ1-1|TRBV11-2|few|-
TGTGCCAGCAGCTACCCCGGGACAAGGAACACTGAAGCTTTCTTT
CASSYPGTRNTEAFF
>TRBJ1-1|TRBV2|-|TRBD1
TGTGCCAGCAGTGAATCGAGGACCGGGACAGGGCTGAACACTGAAGCTTTCTTT
CASSESRTGTGLNTEAFF
>TRBJ1-4|TRBV28|-|-
TGTGCCAGTCTGGGCCCGGTGGAAAAACTGTTTTTT
CASLGPVEKLFF
>TRBJ2-3|TRBV19|-|-
TGTGCCAGCGACTCTGGCGGGAACACAGATACGCAGTATTTT
CASDSGGNTDTQYF
>TRBJ1-5|TRBV6-1|-|-
TGTGCCAGCAGTGGTGACAGCTTCAATAGCAATCAGCCCCAGCATTTT
CASSGDSFNSNQPQHF
>TRBJ2-3|TRBV25-1|-|-
TGTGCCAGCAGTGAGTCTTGGGGAGGAAACACAGATACGCAGTATTTT
CASSESWGGNTDTQYF
>TRBJ2-1|TRBV7-9|-|TRBD1
TGTGCCAGCAGCGAGGGACAGGGGGCGGATCATGAGCAGTTCTTC
CASSEGQGADHEQFF
>TRBJ2-2|TRBV19|-|-
TGTGCCAGTAGGGGGGCCGTGAACACCGGGGAGCTGTTTTTT
CASRGAVNTGELFF
>TRBJ1-2|TRBV6-1|-|-
TGTGCCAGCAGTGAGGATGGCTACACCTTC
CASSEDGYTF
>TRBJ1-1|TRBV5-1|-|TRBD1
TGCGCCAGCAGCAGAGAGGACAGGGCATACACTGAAGCTTTCTTT
CASSREDRAYTEAFF
>TRBJ2-3|TRBV4-2|-|-
TGTGCCAGCAGCCCCCCTAGAAGGCCAGATACGCAGTATTTT
CASSPPRRPDTQYF
>TRBJ1-2|TRBV5-1|-|-
TGCGCCAGCAGCTTGGACAGACCAGGCTACACCTTC
CASSLDRPGYTF
>TRBJ2-7|TRBV25-1|once|TRBD1
TGTGCCAGCAGTGATCCCCGGACAGGGGACTACGAGCAGTACTTC
CASSDPRTGDYEQYF